This is a list of T cell receptor beta chains from one sample in a study of glioma-infiltrating T cells after dendritic cell vaccination. This table comes from immunoSEQ multiplex PCR, and its TCRdb copy is limited to in-frame clones, with some not included. The table shows 40,000 to 60,000 clones, with approximately 83% occurring only once. Here the sequenced sample was blood, taken before dendritic cell vaccination. Receptors were obtained from a human donor with glioblastoma. The CDR3 runs from the conserved cysteine through the conserved F or W. A D gene is named only where the DNA matches it firmly. Rows give clone size only sometimes, using once, few, many, or a class for an expanded clone.

clone_size	v_call	d_call	j_call	cdr3_aa	cdr3_nt
once	TRBV15	NA	TRBJ1-1	CATSRDRGVIEAFF	TGTGCCACCAGCAGAGATCGGGGGGTAATTGAAGCTTTCTTT
NA	TRBV30	NA	TRBJ1-1	CAWRRRQNTEAFF	TGTGCCTGGAGGAGGCGGCAGAACACTGAAGCTTTCTTT
NA	TRBV4-2	TRBD1	TRBJ1-1	CASSQPRGPNTEAFF	TGTGCCAGCAGCCAACCCAGGGGGCCGAACACTGAAGCTTTCTTT
NA	TRBV6-5	TRBD1	TRBJ2-7	CASEGTGESYEQYF	TGTGCCAGCGAAGGGACAGGGGAGTCCTACGAGCAGTACTTC
NA	TRBV27	NA	TRBJ1-1	CASSFRVGRAEAFF	TGTGCCAGCAGTTTCAGGGTGGGGAGGGCTGAAGCTTTCTTT
NA	TRBV7-2	NA	TRBJ1-6	CASSFRLGNGAVNSPLHF	TGTGCCAGCAGCTTTCGACTCGGGAACGGAGCGGTCAATTCACCCCTCCACTTT
NA	TRBV27	NA	TRBJ2-7	CASSPMGGRSYEQYF	TGTGCCAGCAGTCCCATGGGGGGGCGGTCCTACGAGCAGTACTTC
NA	TRBV7-2	TRBD1	TRBJ1-6	CASSQTGDPNNSPLHF	TGTGCCAGCAGCCAGACAGGGGACCCTAATAATTCACCCCTCCACTTT
NA	TRBV19	NA	TRBJ2-5	CASTPVGGGRQETQYF	TGTGCCAGTACCCCTGTTGGGGGCGGTCGACAAGAGACCCAGTACTTC
NA	TRBV7-8	TRBD2	TRBJ2-7	CASSLEVSGAHEQYF	TGTGCCAGCAGCTTAGAAGTTAGCGGGGCTCACGAGCAGTACTTC
NA	TRBV2	TRBD1	TRBJ1-1	CAARKDRVPEAFF	TGTGCCGCCCGAAAGGACAGGGTCCCTGAAGCTTTCTTT
NA	TRBV6-5	NA	TRBJ1-2	CASSLLDYGYTF	TGTGCCAGCAGTTTACTCGATTATGGCTACACCTTC
NA	TRBV6-6	TRBD2	TRBJ2-5	CASSYLAGRPETQYF	TGTGCCAGCAGTTACTTAGCGGGGCGGCCCGAGACCCAGTACTTC
NA	TRBV30	TRBD1	TRBJ1-2	CAWSVDWTGGTPLYGYTF	TGTGCCTGGAGTGTAGATTGGACAGGGGGCACCCCCTTATATGGCTACACCTTC
NA	TRBV27	TRBD2	TRBJ2-7	CASSFAGLASSYEQYF	TGTGCCAGCAGCTTCGCGGGACTAGCGAGCTCCTACGAGCAGTACTTC
NA	TRBV2	TRBD1	TRBJ1-1	CASTWDRWNTEAFF	TGTGCCAGCACTTGGGACAGATGGAACACTGAAGCTTTCTTT
NA	TRBV4-1	NA	TRBJ1-1	CASSQAGGLQNTEAFF	TGCGCCAGCAGCCAAGCGGGGGGCCTTCAGAACACTGAAGCTTTCTTT
NA	TRBV6-1	NA	TRBJ1-5	CASSSRGYSNQPQHF	TGTGCCAGCAGCAGCCGGGGTTATAGCAATCAGCCCCAGCATTTT
NA	TRBV9	NA	TRBJ1-4	CASSPLSANEKLFF	TGTGCCAGCAGCCCACTGAGCGCTAATGAAAAACTGTTTTTT
NA	TRBV7-9	TRBD1	TRBJ2-7	CASSRDRGSSYEQYF	TGTGCCAGCAGCCGCGACAGGGGAAGCTCCTACGAGCAGTACTTC
NA	TRBV19	NA	TRBJ1-4	CASSIYGGSNEKLFF	TGTGCCAGTAGTATTTACGGGGGTTCTAATGAAAAACTGTTTTTT
NA	TRBV11-3	NA	TRBJ2-7	CASSLGGLGEQYF	TGTGCCAGCAGCTTAGGAGGTCTCGGCGAGCAGTACTTC
NA	TRBV9	NA	TRBJ1-1	CASSFASDTEAFF	TGTGCCAGCAGCTTCGCCTCGGACACTGAAGCTTTCTTT
NA	TRBV7-9	TRBD2	TRBJ2-5	CASSLYVAGGETQYF	TGTGCCAGCAGCTTATATGTAGCGGGAGGAGAGACCCAGTACTTC
NA	TRBV4-2	TRBD1	TRBJ1-1	CASSQDHAATGGAEAFF	TGTGCCAGCAGCCAAGATCATGCGGCGACAGGGGGCGCAGAAGCTTTCTTT
NA	TRBV6-1	TRBD1	TRBJ1-1	CASSKQGADTEAFF	TGTGCCAGCAGTAAACAGGGGGCGGACACTGAAGCTTTCTTT
NA	TRBV4-1	NA	TRBJ1-6	CASSRIGSPLHF	TGCGCCAGCAGCCGAATCGGTTCACCCCTCCACTTT
NA	TRBV9	TRBD1	TRBJ2-2	CASSAGTGEAGELFF	TGTGCCAGCAGCGCCGGGACAGGGGAGGCCGGGGAGCTGTTTTTT
NA	TRBV7-8	TRBD1	TRBJ1-5	CASSSPPGQGSQPQHF	TGTGCCAGCAGCTCCCCCCCGGGACAGGGGAGTCAGCCCCAGCATTTT
NA	TRBV4-1	TRBD2	TRBJ2-3	CASSQEGGSVTDTQYF	TGCGCCAGCAGCCAAGAAGGCGGGAGTGTTACAGATACGCAGTATTTT
NA	TRBV7-2	TRBD2	TRBJ2-7	CASSLTRREGYEQYF	TGTGCCAGCAGCTTAACTCGGCGGGAGGGTTACGAGCAGTACTTC
NA	TRBV19	TRBD1	TRBJ1-1	CASSEGTGVAEAFF	TGTGCCAGTAGTGAGGGGACAGGGGTCGCTGAAGCTTTCTTT
NA	TRBV6-1	TRBD2	TRBJ2-3	CASSEAAGGLDTQYF	TGTGCCAGCAGTGAGGCAGCGGGGGGGCTGGATACGCAGTATTTT
NA	TRBV25-1	TRBD1	TRBJ2-5	CASSEIARAGGGETQYF	TGTGCCAGCAGTGAAATTGCCCGGGCAGGGGGCGGAGAGACCCAGTACTTC
NA	TRBV27	TRBD2	TRBJ2-1	CASSPSPGLAGPEQFF	TGTGCCAGCAGTCCCTCACCGGGACTAGCGGGCCCTGAGCAGTTCTTC
once	TRBV6-6	TRBD1	TRBJ1-3	CASSYGQGAGNTIYF	TGTGCCAGCAGTTACGGTCAGGGGGCAGGAAACACCATATATTTT
NA	TRBV11-2	NA	TRBJ2-3	CASSSPSLVGVDTQYF	TGTGCCAGCAGCTCCCCCTCCCTCGTCGGTGTGGATACGCAGTATTTT
NA	TRBV5-1	NA	TRBJ1-1	CASSSLRGNTEAFF	TGCGCCAGCAGCTCCCTCAGAGGGAACACTGAAGCTTTCTTT
NA	TRBV19	NA	TRBJ2-2	CASTEGGNTGELFF	TGTGCCAGTACAGAGGGCGGGAACACCGGGGAGCTGTTTTTT
NA	TRBV21-1	NA	TRBJ1-1	CASSPGLRDRASEAFF	TGTGCCAGCAGCCCGGGGTTACGGGACAGGGCCTCTGAAGCTTTCTTT
NA	TRBV15	TRBD1	TRBJ2-1	CATSRARDRGLDEQFF	TGTGCCACCAGCAGAGCCCGGGACAGGGGGCTTGATGAGCAGTTCTTC
NA	TRBV29-1	NA	TRBJ2-7	CSVEDPGGTYEQYF	TGCAGCGTTGAAGATCCCGGGGGAACCTACGAGCAGTACTTC
NA	TRBV5-4	NA	TRBJ2-7	CASSPQQGSSSEQYF	TGTGCCAGCAGCCCCCAGCAGGGGTCTTCTTCCGAGCAGTACTTC
NA	TRBV5-1	NA	TRBJ1-4	CASSLGRGTNEKLFF	TGCGCCAGCAGCTTGGGAAGGGGAACTAATGAAAAACTGTTTTTT
few	TRBV10-1	NA	TRBJ2-3	CASSDRDPSDTQYF	TGCGCCAGCAGTGACAGGGATCCCTCAGATACGCAGTATTTT
NA	TRBV10-3	NA	TRBJ1-5	CASKGQGESQPQHF	TGTGCCTCCAAGGGGCAGGGTGAGAGTCAGCCCCAGCATTTT
NA	TRBV9	NA	TRBJ2-1	CASSPSPGTRFTNEQFF	TGTGCCAGCAGCCCCTCCCCCGGGACACGATTCACTAATGAGCAGTTCTTC
NA	TRBV7-6	NA	TRBJ1-1	CASSLGQANTEAFF	TGTGCCAGCAGCTTAGGACAGGCTAACACTGAAGCTTTCTTT
NA	TRBV6-1	NA	TRBJ1-1	CASSDRGLGNTEAFF	TGTGCCAGCAGTGACAGGGGATTAGGGAACACTGAAGCTTTCTTT
NA	TRBV29-1	NA	TRBJ1-1	CSVPDRMNTEAFF	TGCAGCGTTCCGGACAGAATGAACACTGAAGCTTTCTTT
NA	TRBV6-4	NA	TRBJ1-6	CASSDSGDNSPLHF	TGTGCCAGCAGTGACTCAGGGGATAATTCACCCCTCCACTTT
NA	TRBV19	NA	TRBJ2-5	CASSRPQGREETQYF	TGTGCCAGTAGTCGACCTCAGGGGAGGGAAGAGACCCAGTACTTC
NA	TRBV6-5	NA	TRBJ1-3	CASSYGASGNTIYF	TGTGCCAGCAGTTACGGGGCGTCTGGAAACACCATATATTTT
NA	TRBV6-5	NA	TRBJ2-1	CASRITSSHYNEQFF	TGTGCCAGCAGAATCACTAGCAGCCACTACAATGAGCAGTTCTTC
NA	TRBV30	NA	TRBJ1-5	CAWSVRGPGNQPQHF	TGTGCCTGGAGTGTTAGGGGTCCGGGCAATCAGCCCCAGCATTTT
once	TRBV7-9	NA	TRBJ1-1	CASSAAGGRGGTEAFF	TGTGCCAGCAGCGCCGCGGGGGGGCGAGGGGGCACTGAAGCTTTCTTT
NA	TRBV11-1	NA	TRBJ2-3	CASSLMASGGGDTQYF	TGTGCCAGCAGCTTAATGGCTAGCGGAGGGGGAGATACGCAGTATTTT
NA	TRBV18	NA	TRBJ2-6	CASSPLLGGTNSGANVLTF	TGTGCCAGCTCACCACTCTTGGGTGGAACTAACTCTGGGGCCAACGTCCTGACTTTC
NA	TRBV25-1	TRBD2	TRBJ2-7	CASSESGGGQRYEQYF	TGTGCCAGCAGTGAATCTGGGGGGGGTCAGCGCTACGAGCAGTACTTC
few	TRBV7-2	NA	TRBJ2-5	CASSWASGGQETQYF	TGTGCCAGCAGCTGGGCTTCGGGGGGCCAGGAGACCCAGTACTTC